The 15 T cell receptor beta chains reported below all come from one sample, sequenced in a study of T cells in Graves' hyperthyroidism and ophthalmopathy. Amplified TCR beta CDR3 regions derived from RNA transcripts. Using the HTBI primer set, a first-round RT-PCR was run on the TCR CDR3. MiXCR, run by TCRdb on the multiplex PCR reads, gives a single entry per CDR3 protein. Of 340,000 or so distinct CDR3 sequences listed, approximately 18% are singletons. The material sequenced was blood. The receptors shown here come from a woman in her forties or fifties with Graves' hyperthyroidism.

The chain couples TRBV6-5 to TRBJ1-3; no reliable D call. V was clipped by 0 bases and J by 0 bases, with 12 bases between them. This CDR3 contains 17 residues. Germline assignment: CDR1 MNHEY and CDR2 SVGAGI. The CDR3, as DNA: TGTGCCAGCAGTTACTCCGGGTTCGGGAGCTCTGGAAACACCATATATTTT. This translates into CASSYSGFGSSGNTIYF.

This clonotype was seen repeatedly, ten times or more. The chain has TRBV20-1 and TRBJ2-1; the D is unclear. This CDR3 comprises 15 residues. V dropped 0 bases and J dropped 9 bases, with 18 bases sitting between them. In germline, CDR1 is DFQATT, CDR2 SNEGSKA (reference sequence). In nucleotides, the CDR3 is TGCAGTGCTAGAGACCGCTTAGTGGGGATAGGTGAGCAGTTCTTC. Translated: CSARDRLVGIGEQFF.

This clonotype has a count of ten or more. The V call is TRBV28, the J call TRBJ1-5; a possible D gene is TRBD1 (5 bases). CDR3 length: 15 amino acids. CDR1 and CDR2 from the germline V gene are MDHEN and SYDVKM. V lost 6 bases to trimming and J lost 1 base, with 13 bases between them. The CDR3 DNA is TGTGCCAGCAGCAGTGCAGGGACCAGCAATCAGCCCCAGCATTTT. This gives the protein CASSSAGTSNQPQHF.

This clonotype was recorded at least ten times. The rearrangement uses TRBV5-1 and TRBJ2-1; 9 nucleotides line up with TRBD1. This CDR3 has 16 amino acids. The germline V gene has CDR1 SGHRS and CDR2 YFSETQ. J gave up 4 bases and V 4 bases, and 9 bases lay outside the gene matches. For the CDR3, the DNA is TGCGCCAGCAGCCTAATCCGGGACAGGGATTACAATGAGCAGTTCTTC. Residues: CASSLIRDRDYNEQFF.

Remarks on this clonotype: This may come from a read error, since a much larger clone is one base off. V is TRBV2 and J is TRBJ2-1, with 8 bases identical to TRBD2. The junction had 9 bases not matched to a gene; V was cut back by 6 bases and J by 5 bases. The germline CDR1 and CDR2 sequences are SNHLY and FYNNEI. The CDR3 is 15 amino acids. The CDR3 sequence: CASSEGLVSHNEQFF. DNA for the CDR3: TGTGCCAGCAGCGAGGGACTAGTGAGTCACAATGAGCAGTTCTTC.

This clonotype came up a few times. The chain is built from TRBV12-3 or TRBV12-4 and TRBJ2-1; TRBD2 matches at 7 bases. V trimming: 6 bases; J trimming: 3 bases; junction bases outside the gene matches: 5. The CDR3 loop spans 14 amino acids. This CDR3 is CASSPSGYYNEQFF. The CDR3 DNA sequence: TGTGCCAGCAGCCCTAGCGGCTACTACAATGAGCAGTTCTTC.

Remarks on this clonotype: A much bigger clone sits one base away, suggesting this may be a read error. This rearrangement joins TRBV28 to TRBJ2-4; a weak D match, TRBD1 (6 bases). The V gene lost 8 bases and the J gene lost 1 base, with 15 bases spanning the gap. The CDR3 has 15 amino acids. Germline assignment: CDR1 MDHEN and CDR2 SYDVKM. The CDR3 coding sequence is TGTGCCAGCGGTCGCATTACAGGGGCCAAAAACATTCAGTACTTC. This translates into CASGRITGAKNIQYF.

The gene calls are TRBV20-1 and TRBJ1-6; D call uncertain. The CDR3 is made up of 14 amino acids. Germline V gene lookup returns CDR1 DFQATT and CDR2 SNEGSKA (reference sequence). Trimming took 5 bases from V and 5 from J, leaving 13 bases between them. The CDR3 sequence: CSAGIQINNSPLHF. CDR3 bases: TGCAGTGCTGGTATACAGATAAATAATTCACCCCTCCACTTT.

This chain uses TRBV3-1 with TRBJ2-5; TRBD2 aligns across 10 bases. The CDR3 sequence is 16 residues long. The J segment lost 1 base and the V segment lost 2 bases, leaving 4 bases of the junction unmatched. Germline assignment: CDR1 LGHDT and CDR2 YNNKEL (reference sequence). The CDR3 DNA reads TGTGCCAGCAGCCAAAGACTAGCGGGCCTCCAAGAGACCCAGTACTTC. Protein sequence: CASSQRLAGLQETQYF.

This clonotype was recorded a few times. The J gene is TRBJ2-1, the V gene TRBV20-1; TRBD2 agrees at 12 bases. The germline gives CDR1 DFQATT, CDR2 SNEGSKA (reference sequence). The CDR3 is 17 amino acids. With V trimmed by 5 bases and J by 6 bases, 14 bases remained unmatched. Here the CDR3 reads CSAARLLAGGPGNEQFF. As DNA, the CDR3 is TGCAGTGCTGCCCGACTTCTAGCGGGGGGGCCGGGCAATGAGCAGTTCTTC.

Concerning this clonotype itself: Possible read error: a much larger clone is one base away. V and J are TRBV20-1 and TRBJ2-7, with D unclear. V was shortened by 1 base and J by 3 bases, with 13 bases between the two germline ends. The CDR3 is 14 amino acids. From germline, CDR1 is DFQATT and CDR2 SNEGSKA (reference sequence). The CDR3 here is CSARGGSSYYEQYF. The DNA of the CDR3 is TGCAGTGCTAGAGGTGGGTCTTCTTACTACGAGCAGTACTTC.

There are many counts of this clonotype. The chain recombines TRBV6-1 with TRBJ1-2; weak D call: TRBD1 (6 bases). The CDR3 is 15 residues long. Looked up from germline, CDR1 is MNHNS and CDR2 is SASEGT. V lost 4 bases and J lost 5, with 17 bases in between. The CDR3 DNA sequence: TGTGCCAGCAGTGGGGACACCCCTTCCGGATATGGCTACACCTTC. It translates to CASSGDTPSGYGYTF.

This clonotype showed up just a few times. The V call is TRBV19, the J call TRBJ2-1; the match to TRBD2 covers 10 bases. With 8 bases clipped from V and 0 bases from J, the junction kept 10 bases outside the gene matches. Germline-derived CDR1 and CDR2 are LNHDA and SQIVND (reference sequence). There are 17 residues in the CDR3. CDR3 amino acids: CASRRDSSGGSYNEQFF. CDR3 sequence (DNA): TGTGCCAGTCGCCGTGATTCTAGCGGGGGCTCCTACAATGAGCAGTTCTTC.

This clonotype has at least ten counts. V is TRBV5-1 and J is TRBJ2-6; 9 bases are shared with TRBD1. The junction had 10 bases not matched to a gene; V was cut back by 5 bases and J by 4 bases. The CDR3 covers 17 residues. Germline-derived CDR1 and CDR2 are SGHRS and YFSETQ. This CDR3 is CASRHGQGSSGANVLTF. In nucleotides, the CDR3 is TGCGCCAGCAGGCACGGACAGGGGTCGTCGGGGGCCAACGTCCTGACTTTC.

This clonotype has ten or more counts. The V and J genes are TRBV7-9 and TRBJ1-1; D unclear. With 7 bases removed from V and 2 bases from J, the gap between germline ends came to 14 bases. The V gene's germline CDR1 is SEHNR and CDR2 FQNEAQ (reference sequence). CDR3 length: 14 amino acids. CDR3 sequence (DNA): TGTGCCAGCACAAGTATGGGCGGTAACACTGAAGCTTTCTTT. Translating it yields CASTSMGGNTEAFF.